The rows below give T cell receptor beta chains drawn from one sample of a study of neurological immune-mediated disorders. One entry per CDR3 protein results from TCRdb running MiXCR on the 5' RACE reads. Of tens of thousands of distinct CDR3 sequences in the sample, roughly 13% are singletons; the top ten hold 4.5% to 5.5%. Sequenced: CD4+ T cells from blood. Receptors were obtained from a female donor with HTLV-1-associated myelopathy (HAM/TSP). The CDR3 runs from the conserved cysteine through the conserved F or W. D genes are given only for firm matches. Size tells how often a clone was seen (once, few, many) or the class of an expanded clone, and some rows leave it out.

>many|TRBD2|TRBJ2-1|TRBV3-1
CASREERGSGNEQFF
TGTGCCAGCAGGGAAGAGCGGGGCTCCGGCAATGAGCAGTTCTTC
>many|-|TRBJ1-1|TRBV20-1
CSARDRGKHTEAFF
TGCAGTGCTAGAGATAGGGGGAAGCACACTGAAGCTTTCTTT
>-|-|TRBJ2-7|TRBV6-1
CASSERGGDEQYF
TGTGCCAGCAGTGAACGGGGTGGCGACGAGCAGTACTTC
>-|TRBD1|TRBJ2-1|TRBV7-3
CASPPGGAPYNEQFF
TGTGCCAGCCCCCCAGGGGGAGCCCCCTACAATGAGCAGTTCTTC
>many|-|TRBJ1-1|TRBV20-1
CSARDKGAFF
TGCAGTGCTAGAGATAAGGGAGCTTTCTTT
>many|-|TRBJ2-1|TRBV3-1
CASSPGAGVDEQFF
TGTGCCAGCAGCCCGGGAGCAGGGGTCGATGAGCAGTTCTTC
>many|-|TRBJ1-1|TRBV12-3/TRBV12-4
CASSYHGLEAFF
TGTGCCAGCAGTTATCACGGTCTTGAAGCTTTCTTT
>many|-|TRBJ1-5|TRBV2
CASSGLRDSNQPQHF
TGTGCCAGCAGTGGACTCCGGGACAGCAATCAGCCCCAGCATTTT
>many|TRBD2|TRBJ2-1|TRBV12-3/TRBV12-4
CASTPSAGGYNEQFF
TGTGCCAGCACCCCTTCAGCGGGGGGCTACAATGAGCAGTTCTTC
>many|-|TRBJ2-3|TRBV4-3
CASSQDPRAADTQYF
TGCGCCAGCAGCCAAGATCCCAGGGCCGCAGATACGCAGTATTTT
>many|-|TRBJ1-2|TRBV5-6
CASSSAPSGRVYGYTF
TGTGCCAGCAGCTCCGCCCCCTCCGGGAGAGTCTATGGCTACACCTTC